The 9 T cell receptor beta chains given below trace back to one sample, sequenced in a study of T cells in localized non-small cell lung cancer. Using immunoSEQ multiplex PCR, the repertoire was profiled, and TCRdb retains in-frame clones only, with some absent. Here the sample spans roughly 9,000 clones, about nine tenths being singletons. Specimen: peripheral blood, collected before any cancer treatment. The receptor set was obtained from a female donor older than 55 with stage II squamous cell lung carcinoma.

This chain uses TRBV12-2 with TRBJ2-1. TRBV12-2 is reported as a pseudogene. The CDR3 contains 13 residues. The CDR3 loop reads CASRHPSYNEQFF. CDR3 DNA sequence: TGTGCAAGTCGCCACCCCTCCTACAATGAGCAGTTCTTC.

DNA of the CDR3: TGTGCCAGCAGGGAGACAGGCGGTGGCCAGCCCCAGCATTTT. Encoded protein: CASRETGGGQPQHF. This chain uses TRBV6-5 with TRBJ1-5, with a possible D match to TRBD1 (6 bases). Trimming stripped 6 bases from V and 7 bases from J, with 16 bases between. Germline-derived CDR1 and CDR2 are MNHEY and SVGAGI. The CDR3 sequence is 14 residues long.

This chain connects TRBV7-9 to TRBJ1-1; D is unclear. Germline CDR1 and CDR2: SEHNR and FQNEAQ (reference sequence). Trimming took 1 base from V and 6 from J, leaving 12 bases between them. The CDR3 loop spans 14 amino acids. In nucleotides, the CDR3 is TGTGCCAGCAGCTTAGGCCCGGGGATCGCTGAAGCTTTCTTT. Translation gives CASSLGPGIAEAFF.

Here the CDR3 reads CAISEGLAGTDTQYF. The CDR3 nucleotides read TGTGCCATCAGTGAGGGACTAGCGGGTACAGATACGCAGTATTTT. This chain joins TRBV10-3 and TRBJ2-3; TRBD2 agrees at 11 bases. The CDR3 consists of 15 residues. Unmatched junction bases numbered 1, after V lost 2 bases and J lost 3 bases. In germline, CDR1 is ENHRY, CDR2 SYGVKD.

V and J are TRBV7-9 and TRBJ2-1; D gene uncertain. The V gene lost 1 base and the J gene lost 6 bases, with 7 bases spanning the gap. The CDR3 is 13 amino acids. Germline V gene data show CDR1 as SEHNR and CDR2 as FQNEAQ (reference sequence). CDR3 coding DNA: TGTGCCAGCAGCTTAGGCTGGGGCAATGAGCAGTTCTTC. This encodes CASSLGWGNEQFF. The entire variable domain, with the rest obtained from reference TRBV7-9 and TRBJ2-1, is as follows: DTGVSQNPRHKITKRGQNVTFRCDPISEHNRLYWYRQTLGQGPEFLTYFQNEAQLEKSRLLSDRFSAERPKGSFSTLEIQRTEQGDSAMYLCASSLGWGNEQFFGPGTRLTVL.

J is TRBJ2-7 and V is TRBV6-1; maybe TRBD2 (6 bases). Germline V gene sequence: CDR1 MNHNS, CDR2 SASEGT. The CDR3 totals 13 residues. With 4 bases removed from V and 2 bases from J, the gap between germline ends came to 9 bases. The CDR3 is CASSVAGTYEQYV. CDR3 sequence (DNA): TGTGCCAGCAGTGTGGCGGGGACCTACGAGCAGTACGTC.

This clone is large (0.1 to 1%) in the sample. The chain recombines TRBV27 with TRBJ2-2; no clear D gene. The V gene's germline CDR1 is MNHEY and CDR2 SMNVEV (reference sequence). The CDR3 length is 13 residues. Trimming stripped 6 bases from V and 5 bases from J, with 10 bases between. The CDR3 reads CASSSSRTGELFF. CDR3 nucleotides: TGTGCCAGCAGCAGTAGCCGGACCGGGGAGCTGTTTTTT.

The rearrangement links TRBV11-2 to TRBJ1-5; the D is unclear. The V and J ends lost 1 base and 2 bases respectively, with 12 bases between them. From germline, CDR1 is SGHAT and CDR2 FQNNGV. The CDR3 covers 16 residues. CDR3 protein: CASSLGGGTGNQPQHF. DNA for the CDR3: TGTGCCAGCAGCTTAGGTGGCGGTACAGGCAATCAGCCCCAGCATTTT. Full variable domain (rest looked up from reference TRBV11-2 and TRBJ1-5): EAGVAQSPRYKIIEKRQSVAFWCNPISGHATLYWYQQILGQGPKLLIQFQNNGVVDDSQLPKDRFSAERLKGVDSTLKIQPAKLEDSAVYLCASSLGGGTGNQPQHFGDGTRLSIL.

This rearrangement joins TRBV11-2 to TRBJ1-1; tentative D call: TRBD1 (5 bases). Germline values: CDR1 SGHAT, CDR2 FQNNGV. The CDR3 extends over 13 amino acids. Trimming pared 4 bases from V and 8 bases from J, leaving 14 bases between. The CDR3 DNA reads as TGTGCCAGCAGCTCTACCCTTGAGGGGGAAGCTTTCTTT. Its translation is CASSSTLEGEAFF.